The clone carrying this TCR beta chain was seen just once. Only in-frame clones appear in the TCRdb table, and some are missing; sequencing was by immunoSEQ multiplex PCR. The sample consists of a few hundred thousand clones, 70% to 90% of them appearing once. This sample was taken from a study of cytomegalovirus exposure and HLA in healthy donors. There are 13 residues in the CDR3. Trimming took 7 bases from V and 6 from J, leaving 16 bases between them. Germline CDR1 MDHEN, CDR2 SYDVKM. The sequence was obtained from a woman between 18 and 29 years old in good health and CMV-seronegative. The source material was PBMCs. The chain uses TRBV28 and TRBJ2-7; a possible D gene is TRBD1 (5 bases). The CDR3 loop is CASTRAGRSEQYF. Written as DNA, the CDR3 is TGTGCCAGCACTCGGGCAGGGCGGAGCGAGCAGTACTTC.